One sample yielded the 6 T cell receptor beta chains listed below, sequenced in a study of blood T cell repertoires in COVID-19. Profiled with immunoSEQ multiplex PCR; TCRdb holds only in-frame clones, not every one. The sample has roughly 260,000 clones, about nine tenths seen once. The sequencing sample was made of peripheral blood. These receptors were collected from a middle-aged man who had recovered from COVID-19.

The genes are TRBV11-2 and TRBJ1-2, with D unresolved. Germline CDR1 is SGHAT and CDR2 is FQNNGV. Deletions cut 1 base from V and 4 bases from J, with 13 bases between. This CDR3 has 15 residues. The CDR3 DNA is TGTGCCAGCAGCTTAGTCGGCGGAACTGGCTATGGCTACACCTTC. Encoded protein: CASSLVGGTGYGYTF.

V usage is TRBV2 and J usage is TRBJ1-1; D is possibly TRBD1 (6 bases). V was clipped by 6 bases and J by 1 base, with 9 bases between them. Germline V gene sequence: CDR1 SNHLY, CDR2 FYNNEI. The CDR3 contains 13 residues. The CDR3 protein is CASSEQGNTEAFF. The CDR3 coding sequence is TGTGCCAGCAGCGAACAGGGGAACACTGAAGCTTTCTTT.

The chain carries TRBV7-3 and TRBJ2-3, with D possibly being TRBD2 (6 bases). CDR1 and CDR2 (germline): SGHTA, FQGTGA. The CDR3 sequence is 15 residues long. V gave up 5 bases and J gave up 1 base, with 13 bases separating them. CDR3 nucleotides: TGTGCCAGCAGCCGCAGCGGGTTCGGCACAGATACGCAGTATTTT. As protein: CASSRSGFGTDTQYF.

J is TRBJ2-7 and V is TRBV29-1; tentatively, D is TRBD1 (6 bases). Trimming shortened V by 5 bases and J by 7 bases, and 27 bases separated the two germline ends. This CDR3 spans 16 amino acids. CDR1 and CDR2 (germline): SQVTM, ANQGSEA. The CDR3 coding sequence is TGCAGCGTTCTTAGCCCGTCGACAGGACCTTTGTCTGAGCAGTACTTC. Encoded protein: CSVLSPSTGPLSEQYF.

This clone was seen a handful of times. The rearrangement joins TRBV6-5 to TRBJ2-1, with TRBD2 identical over 13 bases. The J segment lost 7 bases and the V segment lost 2 bases, leaving 5 bases of the junction unmatched. The CDR3 is 16 residues long. The V gene's germline CDR1 is MNHEY and CDR2 SVGAGI. The CDR3 nucleotides read TGTGCCAGCAGTTACCTCGGACTAGCGGGAGAGAATGAGCAGTTCTTC. Protein product: CASSYLGLAGENEQFF.

Concerning this clone itself: At one end, the junction sequence differs from germline, possibly due to a read error. The rearrangement links TRBV27 to TRBJ2-1; D gene ambiguous. This CDR3 region has 15 residues. CDR1 and CDR2 (germline): MNHEY, SMNVEV (reference sequence). CDR3 coding DNA: TGTGCCAGCACCCTGACACGGCCGCCCTATAATGAGCAGTTCTTC. Residues: CASTLTRPPYNEQFF.